This T cell receptor (beta chain) was sequenced during a study of T cell changes during pregnancy in multiple sclerosis. The table came from immunoSEQ multiplex PCR; TCRdb's copy has only in-frame clones and leaves some out. Altogether about 65,000 clones are present, approximately 92% being singletons, with the ten largest covering roughly 3%. Germline CDR1 is LGHNA and CDR2 is YNFKEQ. V lost 0 bases to trimming and J lost 6 bases; unmatched junction nucleotides: 5. This CDR3 is built from 14 residues. The TCR was taken from a female donor in good health, enrolled as a control in a pregnancy study. V is TRBV4-2 and J is TRBJ2-7; 7 bases align to TRBD1. Material: CD8+ T cells from peripheral blood mononuclear cells, obtained in the third trimester of pregnancy. As DNA, the CDR3 is TGTGCCAGCAGCCAAGACCCGACAGGGAGCGAGCAGTACTTC. Amino acids: CASSQDPTGSEQYF.